This T cell receptor beta chain was sequenced during a study of tumor and adjacent non-tumor tissue in lung cancer. About the study: There were some 11 adenocarcinoma, a couple of squamous cell carcinoma and 1 small cell lung cancer cases.

The template was RNA from unsorted bulk tissue. A modified ARM-PCR protocol with three rounds of nested PCR amplified TCRbeta. TCRdb processed the multiplex PCR reads anew with MiXCR; each CDR3 protein has one entry. The table has 220,000 or so distinct CDR3 sequences, 70% to 75% seen once. This clonotype turned up a few times. The CDR3 covers 12 residues. V lost 2 bases and J 8 bases, leaving 9 bases between the germline ends. CDR1 is MNHEY and CDR2 is SVGEGT in the germline V gene. The receptor was isolated from a man aged 60-69 years with non-small cell lung cancer. The rearrangement joins TRBV6-2 or TRBV6-3 to TRBJ1-1; D gene ambiguous. The sample consisted of lung tumor tissue. CDR3 sequence: CASSYPSEEAFF. The DNA for the CDR3 is TGTGCCAGCAGTTACCCGTCAGAAGAAGCTTTCTTT.